These 15 T cell receptor beta chains came from one sample sequenced in a study of Ad26.COV2.S vaccination and SARS-CoV-2 variants (dated by TCRdb to the early 2020s). Receptors were amplified or captured by the immunoSEQ multiplex PCR assay. TCRdb re-hosts the immuneACCESS table, in-frame sequences only. Its copies lack some clones; in the studies checked, an unresolved V gene accounts for under half of them, and the cause for the rest is not known. The table for this sample lists about 410,000 clones; more than 85% of them were counted only once. 3.5% of the sample rests with the top ten. Taken with the paper, the label for treatment or condition translates to: around 19 received Ad26.COV2.S at low or high dose, single or two shots; 5 received placebo; per-sample allocation not given. For vaccine and placebo recipients, the sequenced repertoires came from samples collected on day 63 after the first injection.

Sequencing was performed on peripheral blood, taken in a trial of Ad26.COV2.S vaccine versus placebo. The receptor set was obtained from a person aged 18-60 years who received the Ad26.COV2.S COVID-19 vaccine or a placebo.

The chain employs TRBV2 and TRBJ2-1; D not certain. V gave up 3 bases and J gave up 0 bases, with 9 bases separating them. The CDR3 is 15 amino acids. The V gene's germline CDR1 is SNHLY and CDR2 FYNNEI. CDR3 in amino acids: CASSDAVSSYNEQFF. The CDR3, as DNA: TGTGCCAGCAGTGACGCGGTTAGCTCCTACAATGAGCAGTTCTTC.

The CDR3 DNA reads TGTGCCAGCAGAAGAGGGGGACTAGCGGGGCGACGGACCGGGGAGCTGTTTTTT. It yields the protein CASRRGGLAGRRTGELFF. The rearrangement joins TRBV5-6 to TRBJ2-2; TRBD2 matches at 13 bases. This CDR3 comprises 18 residues. CDR1 and CDR2 (germline): SGHDT, YYEEEE. The V gene end was trimmed by 5 bases and the J gene end by 5 bases; junction bases not matched to a gene: 12.

This chain uses TRBV5-5 with TRBJ2-7, with a weak D call TRBD2 (6 bases). The germline V and J ends were trimmed by 4 bases and 0 bases, with 20 bases remaining between them. There are 17 residues in the CDR3. CDR1 and CDR2 from the germline V gene are SGHKS and YYEKEE (reference sequence). Written as DNA, the CDR3 is TGTGCCAGCAGCGTCCGGGACTTCCAAACTGCCTCCTACGAGCAGTACTTC. This translates into CASSVRDFQTASYEQYF. Based on the CDR3 plus reference TRBV5-5 and TRBJ2-7, the full variable domain is DAGVTQSPTHLIKTRGQQVTLRCSPISGHKSVSWYQQVLGQGPQFIFQYYEKEERGRGNFPDRFSARQFPNYSSELNVNALLLGDSALYLCASSVRDFQTASYEQYFGPGTRLTVT.

The rearrangement links TRBV19 to TRBJ2-2, with a tentative D call TRBD1 (5 bases). V was trimmed by 7 bases and J by 0 bases, leaving 6 bases between them. This CDR3 contains 13 residues. Germline CDR1 is LNHDA and CDR2 is SQIVND (reference sequence). Written as DNA, the CDR3 is TGTGCCAGTAAGGGGACGAACACCGGGGAGCTGTTTTTT. This codes for CASKGTNTGELFF.

The V call is TRBV2, the J call TRBJ1-4; 8 nucleotides align to TRBD1. Germline-derived CDR1 and CDR2 are SNHLY and FYNNEI. V lost 8 bases to trimming and J lost 7 bases; unmatched junction nucleotides: 6. The length of the CDR3 is 13 residues. CDR3: CASGQGGGEKLFF. In nucleotides, the CDR3 is TGTGCCAGCGGACAGGGAGGCGGTGAAAAACTGTTTTTT.

Regarding this clone: A read error may produce the germline difference seen at one junction end. This chain links TRBV5-4 with TRBJ2-3, with TRBD2 as a possible D gene (7 bases). This CDR3 comprises 16 residues. Germline CDR1 and CDR2: SGHNT and YYREEE (reference sequence). The CDR3 reads CASSLIGRGSRDTQYF. CDR3 DNA sequence: TGTGCCAGCAGCCTCATTGGGAGGGGGAGCAGAGATACGCAGTATTTT.

The rearrangement links TRBV7-6 to TRBJ2-3; 8 nucleotides agree with TRBD1. CDR3 length equals 16 residues. The ends lost 4 bases at V and 1 base at J; junction bases unmatched: 7. CDR1 SGHVS and CDR2 FNYEAQ come from the germline V gene. DNA for the CDR3: TGTGCCAGCAGCTCGCCAGGGGGCGGAGGCACAGATACGCAGTATTTT. Translation: CASSSPGGGGTDTQYF. Using reference TRBV7-6 and TRBJ2-3 for the parts outside the CDR3, the full variable domain is GAGVSQSPRYKVTKRGQDVALRCDPISGHVSLYWYRQALGQGPEFLTYFNYEAQQDKSGLPNDRFSAERPEGSISTLTIQRTEQRDSAMYRCASSSPGGGGTDTQYFGPGTRLTVL.

The chain couples TRBV6-5 to TRBJ1-6, with 7 bases lining up with TRBD1. This CDR3 contains 14 residues. Germline V lookup: CDR1 MNHEY, CDR2 SVGAGI. V was pared by 3 bases and J by 10 bases, with 6 bases of the junction left unmatched. The DNA of the CDR3 is TGTGCCAGCAGTTATTCGACAGGGCGATCACCCCTCCACTTT. Translating gives CASSYSTGRSPLHF.

V gene TRBV6-5 combines with J gene TRBJ1-2; a possible D gene is TRBD1 (6 bases). V lost 7 bases and J lost 4, with 19 bases in between. This CDR3 has 15 amino acids. Germline V gives CDR1 MNHEY, CDR2 SVGAGI. The CDR3 protein is CASTQGGEGGYGYTF. DNA of the CDR3: TGTGCCAGCACCCAAGGTGGGGAGGGGGGCTATGGCTACACCTTC.

This clone was seen more than once but under ten times. The chain recombines TRBV2 with TRBJ1-2, with D uncertain. V lost 10 bases and J lost 2, with 17 bases in between. In germline, CDR1 is SNHLY, CDR2 FYNNEI. The CDR3 contains 14 residues. The DNA of the CDR3 is TGTGCCACCTGGACCGAGGACGAGAACTATGGCTACACCTTC. This encodes CATWTEDENYGYTF.

Only one count was recorded for this clone. The chain joins TRBV6-5 to TRBJ2-5, with D maybe TRBD2 (6 bases). From germline, CDR1 is MNHEY and CDR2 SVGAGI. The germline V and J ends were trimmed by 4 bases and 7 bases, with 19 bases remaining between them. CDR3 size: 15 residues. The CDR3 bases are TGTGCCAGCAGTTTCCCGACTGCTCGGGGGTCGACCCAGTACTTC. Amino acids: CASSFPTARGSTQYF.

The V call is TRBV2, the J call TRBJ2-3; no firm D call. Germline-derived CDR1 and CDR2 are SNHLY and FYNNEI. The CDR3 has 14 residues. V dropped 4 bases and J dropped 2 bases, with 10 bases sitting between them. The CDR3 here is CASSVGSLTDTQYF. CDR3 nucleotides: TGTGCCAGCAGTGTAGGTAGCCTCACAGATACGCAGTATTTT. Drawing the rest from reference TRBV2 and TRBJ2-3, the complete variable domain is EPEVTQTPSHQVTQMGQEVILRCVPISNHLYFYWYRQILGQKVEFLVSFYNNEISEKSEIFDDQFSVERPDGSNFTLKIRSTKLEDSAMYFCASSVGSLTDTQYFGPGTRLTVL.

This clone was counted once. This chain uses TRBV12-5 with TRBJ1-3; 11 nucleotides align to TRBD1. The germline CDR1 and CDR2 sequences are LGHNT and FRNRAP. V dropped 6 bases and J dropped 3; count of bases not matched to a gene: 16. The CDR3 is 19 residues long. The CDR3 nucleotides read TGTGCTAGTGGGCAAACCGGGACAGGGGGTTGGCTGTATGGAAACACCATATATTTT. It yields the protein CASGQTGTGGWLYGNTIYF.

The rearrangement uses TRBV28 and TRBJ2-6; no firm D call. The CDR3 is 15 residues long. CDR1 and CDR2 from the germline V gene are MDHEN and SYDVKM. Trimming left V 2 bases short and J 1 base short, with 6 bases between. The CDR3 DNA sequence: TGTGCCAGCAGTTTACCTGGGTCTGGGGCCAACGTCCTGACTTTC. The encoded protein is CASSLPGSGANVLTF.

The genes are TRBV5-1 and TRBJ2-5; D is perhaps TRBD2 (7 bases). Germline CDR1 SGHRS, CDR2 YFSETQ. V was cut by 4 bases and J by 4 bases, with 14 bases left in between. The CDR3 spans 14 residues. The DNA of the CDR3 is TGCGCCAGCAGCGAGGGGGGGACCATAGAGACCCAGTACTTC. It yields the protein CASSEGGTIETQYF. Variable domain in full (rest from reference TRBV5-1 and TRBJ2-5): KAGVTQTPRYLIKTRGQQVTLSCSPISGHRSVSWYQQTPGQGLQFLFEYFSETQRNKGNFPGRFSGRQFSNSRSEMNVSTLELGDSALYLCASSEGGTIETQYFGPGTRLLVL.